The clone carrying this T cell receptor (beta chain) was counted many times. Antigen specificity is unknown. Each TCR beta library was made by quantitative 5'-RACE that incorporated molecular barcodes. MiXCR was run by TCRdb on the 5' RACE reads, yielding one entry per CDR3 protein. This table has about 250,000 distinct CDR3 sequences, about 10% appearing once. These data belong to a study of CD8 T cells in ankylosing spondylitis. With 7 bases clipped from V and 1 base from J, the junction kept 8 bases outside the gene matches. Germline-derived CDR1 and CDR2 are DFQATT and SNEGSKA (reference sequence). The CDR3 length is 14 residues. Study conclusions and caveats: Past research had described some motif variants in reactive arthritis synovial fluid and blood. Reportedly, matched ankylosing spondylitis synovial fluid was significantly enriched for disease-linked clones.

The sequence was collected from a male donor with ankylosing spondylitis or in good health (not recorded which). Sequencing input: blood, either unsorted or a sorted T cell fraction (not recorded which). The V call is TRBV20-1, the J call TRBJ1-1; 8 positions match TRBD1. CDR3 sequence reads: CSVTGDRRNTEAFF. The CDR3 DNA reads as TGCAGTGTGACAGGGGATCGAAGGAACACTGAAGCTTTCTTT.